This T cell receptor beta chain was captured by sequencing in a study of identical twins. Whole-study findings and limits: Findings came from cross-sectional statistics, without long-term follow-up of donors.

CDR1 SGHAT and CDR2 FQNNGV come from the germline V gene. The CDR3 spans 15 residues. The germline V and J ends were trimmed by 2 bases and 1 base, with 11 bases remaining between them. This clonotype was seen a handful of times. Its target is unknown. TCRdb reprocessed the 5' RACE reads with MiXCR, giving one entry per CDR3 protein. The table records approximately 500,000 distinct CDR3 sequences, approximately 24% of them present only once. The sample was also reused in another study, on T cells expressing NK-cell markers. According to that study: TCR beta repertoires came from sorted CD3+CD56+NKG2C+, CD3+CD56+NKG2C- and CD3+CD56-NKG2C+ T cells. In a group of about 6 donors, dominant NKG2C+ clonotypes represented about 1.0-8% of CD8+ T cells. Leadership of the CD3+CD56-NKG2C+ fraction also belonged to these clonotypes in a few donors.

This sequence originates from a woman in her late teens or twenties in good health. This rearrangement joins TRBV11-2 to TRBJ1-1; D ambiguous. Sequences were obtained from CD4+ T cells sorted from blood. Here the CDR3 DNA reads TGTGCCAGCAGCTTAACCCGAGGGTGGAACACTGAAGCTTTCTTT. It encodes CASSLTRGWNTEAFF.